This TCR beta chain appears in the sequencing data of a study of T cell repertoires in cytomegalovirus infection. TCRdb recomputed calls from the reads with MiXCR, one row per CDR3 protein. Of approximately 240,000 distinct CDR3 sequences in the sample, 9% to 15% were seen once. Unmatched junction bases numbered 13, after V lost 0 bases and J lost 0 bases. The CDR3 runs to 19 residues. Germline V lookup: CDR1 SEHNR, CDR2 FQNEAQ (reference sequence). This clonotype was found a few times. The source material was PBMCs. V usage is TRBV7-9 and J usage is TRBJ2-7; 8 bases are shared with TRBD1. This clonotype was obtained from a human donor in good health (CMV status not recorded). Some clones in this sample may be carry-over from other donors' samples. The CDR3 DNA follows: TGTGCCAGCAGCTTAGCGCGACAGGGGTCCTCTTCCAGCTCCTACGAGCAGTACTTC. The encoded protein is CASSLARQGSSSSSYEQYF. Filled out from reference TRBV7-9 and TRBJ2-7, the complete variable domain reads DTGVSQNPRHKITKRGQNVTFRCDPISEHNRLYWYRQTLGQGPEFLTYFQNEAQLEKSRLLSDRFSAERPKGSFSTLEIQRTEQGDSAMYLCASSLARQGSSSSSYEQYFGPGTRLTVT.